This TCR beta chain was observed in a study of T-cell memory formation after mild COVID-19. Study context: The study found TCR clusters largely donor specific.

Note on this clonotype: Its antigen is not known. One junction end disagrees with the germline gene, perhaps due to a read error.

5'RACE primed from the constant segment yielded TCR alpha and TCR beta cDNA libraries bearing sample barcodes and UMIs. Using its own MiXCR run on the 5' RACE reads, TCRdb lists one record per CDR3 protein. This sample has approximately 300,000 distinct CDR3 sequences, with roughly a fifth found just once. The study's findings and limits: Contracting CD8+ clones were enriched in EMRA, CD4+ mainly in CM and EM.

CDR1 and CDR2 (germline): LGHNA, YSLEER. This CDR3 spans 14 amino acids. The receptor was isolated from a man between 18 and 29 years old who had mild COVID-19 (a few samples of this study predate the infection). Cell type and time point are not known. Sequenced: PBMCs or a T cell subset sorted from them (not recorded which). The chain has TRBV4-3 and TRBJ2-1; D perhaps matches TRBD2 (7 bases). The CDR3, as DNA: TGCGCCAGCAGCCAAGAGGGGGGGCGGAATGGGCAGTTCTTC. Translating gives CASSQEGGRNGQFF.